The text below deals with one T cell receptor beta chain. Antigen: not known. The CDR3 sequence is 15 residues long. V was clipped by 4 bases and J by 3 bases; unmatched bases: 7. Per germline, CDR1 SGDLS and CDR2 YYNGEE. Terminally differentiated effector memory CD45RA+ cells were left out of the naive CD8 fraction, which was CD45RO-negative and positively selected for CCR7. Donors were healthy HIV-negative adults without recent acute infections or vaccinations. The donors were all Caucasian adults (living in Nashville, Tennessee). This entry belongs to a study of shared clonotypes between healthy human individuals. Sequencing was performed with immunoSEQ multiplex PCR; in TCRdb, only in-frame clones are kept and a portion is missing. The sample carries roughly 2,000,000 clones, approximately 95% recorded once. Study-wide points: Sorted-subset sequencing, rarefaction showed, was incomplete despite large depth. Naive subsets typically showed greater estimated richness than memory subsets.

Sample: naive CD8+ T cells sorted from blood. The source is a man aged 18-30 years in good health. V is TRBV9 and J is TRBJ2-7, with 10 bases aligning to TRBD2. The CDR3 here is CASSTLAGGFYEQYF. In nucleotides, the CDR3 is TGTGCCAGCAGCACCTTAGCGGGGGGTTTCTACGAGCAGTACTTC. Looking up the rest from reference TRBV9 and TRBJ2-7 gives the full variable domain: DSGVTQTPKHLITATGQRVTLRCSPRSGDLSVYWYQQSLDQGLQFLIQYYNGEERAKGNILERFSAQQFPDLHSELNLSSLELGDSALYFCASSTLAGGFYEQYFGPGTRLTVT.